The present entry profiles one T cell receptor beta chain with its context. The antigen is not known. The data originate from a study of CD8 T cells in ankylosing spondylitis. TCRdb re-analysed the 5' RACE reads in MiXCR, keeping a single row per CDR3 protein. Of hundreds of thousands of distinct CDR3 sequences in the sample, 20% to 30% are singletons; the top ten hold 0.89%. The germline V and J ends were trimmed by 6 bases and 8 bases, with 19 bases remaining between them. The CDR3 has 15 amino acids. CDR1 is SGHTA, CDR2 FQGNSA, per germline. Study observations and caveats: Ankylosing spondylitis blood appeared to carry a characteristic TCR beta motif of roughly eight highly homologous variants.

The chain combines TRBV7-2 with TRBJ1-4; no firm D call. The specimen was blood, either unsorted or a sorted T cell fraction (not recorded which). The TCR originated in a male donor with ankylosing spondylitis. The CDR3 region is CASSSRMDLGEKLFF. The CDR3, as DNA: TGTGCCAGCAGTTCGAGAATGGACCTGGGGGAAAAACTGTTTTTT. Full variable domain (missing parts from reference TRBV7-2 and TRBJ1-4): GAGVSQSPSNKVTEKGKDVELRCDPISGHTALYWYRQSLGQGLEFLIYFQGNSAPDKSGLPSDRFSAERTGGSVSTLTIQRTQQEDSAVYLCASSSRMDLGEKLFFGSGTQLSVL.